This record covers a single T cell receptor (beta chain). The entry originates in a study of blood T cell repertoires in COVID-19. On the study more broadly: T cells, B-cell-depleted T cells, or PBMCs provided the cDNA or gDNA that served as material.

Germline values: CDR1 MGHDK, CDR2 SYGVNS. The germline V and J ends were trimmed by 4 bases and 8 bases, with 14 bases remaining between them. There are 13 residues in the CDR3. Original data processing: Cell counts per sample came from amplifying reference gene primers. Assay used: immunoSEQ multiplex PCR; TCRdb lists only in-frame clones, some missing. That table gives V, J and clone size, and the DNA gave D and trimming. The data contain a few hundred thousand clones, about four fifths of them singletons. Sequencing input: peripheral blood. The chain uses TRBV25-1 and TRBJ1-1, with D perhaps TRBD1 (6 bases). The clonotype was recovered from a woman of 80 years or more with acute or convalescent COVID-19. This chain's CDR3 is CASSGQVRIEAFF. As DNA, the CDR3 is TGTGCCAGCAGTGGACAGGTTAGGATCGAAGCTTTCTTT. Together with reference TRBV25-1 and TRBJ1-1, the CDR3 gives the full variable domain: EADIYQTPRYLVIGTGKKITLECSQTMGHDKMYWYQQDPGMELHLIHYSYGVNSTEKGDLSSESTVSRIRTEHFPLTLESARPSHTSQYLCASSGQVRIEAFFGQGTRLTVV.